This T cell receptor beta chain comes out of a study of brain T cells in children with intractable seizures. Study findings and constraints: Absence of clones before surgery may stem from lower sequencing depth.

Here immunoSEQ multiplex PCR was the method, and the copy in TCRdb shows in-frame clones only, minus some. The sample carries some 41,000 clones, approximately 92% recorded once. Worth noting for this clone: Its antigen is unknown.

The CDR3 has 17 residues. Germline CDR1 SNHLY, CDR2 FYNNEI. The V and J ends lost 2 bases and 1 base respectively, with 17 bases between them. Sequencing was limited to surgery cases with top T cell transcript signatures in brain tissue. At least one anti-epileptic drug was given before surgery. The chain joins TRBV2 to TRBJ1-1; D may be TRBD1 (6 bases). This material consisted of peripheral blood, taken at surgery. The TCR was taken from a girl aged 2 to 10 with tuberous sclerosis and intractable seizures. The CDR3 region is CASSEPAGRGKNTEAFF. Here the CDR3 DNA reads TGTGCCAGCAGTGAACCTGCTGGCAGGGGAAAGAACACTGAAGCTTTCTTT.